This TCR beta chain was recorded in a study of blood T cells in healthy people across ages. The CDR3 has 12 amino acids. Trimming shortened V by 4 bases and J by 10 bases, and 11 bases separated the two germline ends. The amount of total RNA extracted per sample was at least 5.5 micrograms. A second roughly 7 to 11 cycle PCR used barcoded and J-beta primers. Through a template-switch adaptor with 12 random nucleotides, each cDNA molecule received a tag. The study obtained at least 3 million CDR3-containing paired-end reads from every sample. TCRdb passed the 5' RACE reads through MiXCR, listing each CDR3 protein once. Here the sample spans about 2 million distinct CDR3 sequences, around half being singletons.

This clonotype was sampled from a woman in her thirties or forties in good health. The sequenced sample was blood. The chain joins TRBV12-3 or TRBV12-4 to TRBJ2-1; D gene unclear. The chain's CDR3 is CASSYLMEEQFF. In DNA, the CDR3 is TGTGCCAGCAGTTACTTAATGGAGGAGCAGTTCTTC.